This TCR beta chain was retrieved from a study of T cells in Graves' hyperthyroidism and ophthalmopathy. Study information: The initial diagnosis was the point when peripheral blood was collected, ahead of any treatment.

Regions amplified from RNA transcripts were the TCR beta CDR3 regions. First-round RT-PCR of the TCR CDR3 relied on the HTBI primer set. MiXCR was run by TCRdb on the multiplex PCR reads, yielding one entry per CDR3 protein. The repertoire consists of about 350,000 distinct CDR3 sequences, with 18% occurring once and the leading ten covering around 15%. This CDR3 spans 14 amino acids. V dropped 4 bases and J dropped 5 bases, with 12 bases sitting between them. This clonotype has at least ten counts. Sequences were obtained from blood. V is TRBV12-3 or TRBV12-4 and J is TRBJ1-5, with D tentatively TRBD1 (6 bases). This receptor was taken from a woman between 35 and 50 years old with Graves' ophthalmopathy. The CDR3: CASSSGTWDQPQHF. The CDR3 DNA follows: TGTGCCAGCAGTTCCGGGACATGGGATCAGCCCCAGCATTTT.